The sequence of this T cell receptor beta chain was determined in a study of vaccination effects on CD4 cells after COVID-19. Study-wide results and limits: Whether induced by infection or by vaccine, clones showed marked clonal contraction late after vaccination.

Only in-frame clones appear in the TCRdb table, and some are missing; sequencing was by immunoSEQ multiplex PCR. Seen here are roughly 70,000 clones, 70% to 85% observed once, and the top ten hold approximately 1.5%. Per the germline V gene, CDR1 is SEHNR and CDR2 is FQNEAQ (reference sequence). Between the trimmed V and J ends, which lost 5 bases and 1 base, there was a span of 2 bases. This CDR3 comprises 11 residues. Expansion with viral peptide pools was applied to antigen-specific CD4+ T cells by the ViraFEST assay prior to sequencing. Upon completion of roughly ten days in culture, CD4+ T cells were isolated. Each participant was administered two doses of either the BNT162b2 or the mRNA-1273 vaccine. This clone occurred a few times. Its specificity is not known.

The V gene is TRBV7-9, the J gene TRBJ1-1; the D is unclear. The source of this sequence is a human donor who received a COVID-19 vaccine. The sample consisted of CD4+ T cells from PBMCs cultured with HCoV-229E spike peptides, taken after COVID-19 vaccination. The CDR3 sequence is CASSGNTEAFF. DNA for the CDR3: TGTGCCAGCAGCGGGAACACTGAAGCTTTCTTT.